Described below is a single T cell receptor beta chain sequence and its context. The data were produced by immunoSEQ multiplex PCR, yet TCRdb's version contains in-frame clones alone and is incomplete. This sample has about 150,000 clones, with about 85% found just once. This sample was taken from a study of blood T cell repertoires in COVID-19. J was trimmed by 9 bases and V by 8 bases; bases with no gene match: 6. The CDR3 is 14 amino acids. Germline assignment: CDR1 MNHEY and CDR2 SVGAGI. This chain connects TRBV6-5 to TRBJ2-1; the match to TRBD2 covers 14 bases. Sequencing input: peripheral blood. This TCR was recovered from a man in his sixties with COVID-19, enrolled during active disease. The CDR3 protein is CASRVGLAGGEQFF. CDR3 nucleotide sequence: TGTGCCAGCCGCGTCGGACTAGCGGGGGGTGAGCAGTTCTTC.